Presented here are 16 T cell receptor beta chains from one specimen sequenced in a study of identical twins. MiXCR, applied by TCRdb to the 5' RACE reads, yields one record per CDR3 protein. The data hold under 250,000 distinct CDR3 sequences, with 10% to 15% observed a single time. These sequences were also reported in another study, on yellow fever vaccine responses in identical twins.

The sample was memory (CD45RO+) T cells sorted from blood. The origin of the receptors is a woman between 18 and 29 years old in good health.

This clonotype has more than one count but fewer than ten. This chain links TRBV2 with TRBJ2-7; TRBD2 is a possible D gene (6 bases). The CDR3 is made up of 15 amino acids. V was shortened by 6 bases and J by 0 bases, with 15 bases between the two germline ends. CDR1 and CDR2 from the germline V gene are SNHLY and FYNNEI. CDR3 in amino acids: CASRNLAASSYEQYF. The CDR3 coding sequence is TGTGCCAGCAGGAACTTAGCGGCTAGCTCCTACGAGCAGTACTTC.

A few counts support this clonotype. CDR3 sequence: CASSLRGEGYEQYF. CDR3 nucleotides: TGTGCCAGCAGTCTACGGGGAGAGGGCTACGAGCAGTACTTC. V usage is TRBV6-2 or TRBV6-3 and J usage is TRBJ2-7; D possibly corresponds to TRBD2 (5 bases). Germline values: CDR1 MNHEY, CDR2 SVGEGT. This CDR3 contains 14 residues. Deletions cut 5 bases from V and 3 bases from J, with 14 bases between.

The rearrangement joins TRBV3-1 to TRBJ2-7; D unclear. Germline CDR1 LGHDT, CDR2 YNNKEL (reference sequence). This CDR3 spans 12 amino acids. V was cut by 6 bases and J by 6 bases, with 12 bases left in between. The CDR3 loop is CASSQKTGEQYF. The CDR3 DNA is TGTGCCAGCAGTCAGAAGACGGGCGAGCAGTACTTC.

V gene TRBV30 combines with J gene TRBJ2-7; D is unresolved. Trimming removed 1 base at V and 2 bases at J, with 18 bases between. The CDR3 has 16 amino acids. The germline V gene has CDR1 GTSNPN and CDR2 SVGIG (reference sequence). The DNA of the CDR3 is TGTGCCTGGAGTGCCAATAGGAACGTACCTACCTACGAGCAGTACTTC. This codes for CAWSANRNVPTYEQYF.

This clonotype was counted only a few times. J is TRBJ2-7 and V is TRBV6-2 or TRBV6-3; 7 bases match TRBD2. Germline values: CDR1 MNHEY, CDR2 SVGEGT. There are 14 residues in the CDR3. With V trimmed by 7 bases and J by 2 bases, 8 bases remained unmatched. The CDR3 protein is CASTLGGSAYEQYF. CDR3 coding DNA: TGTGCCAGCACCCTTGGCGGGAGTGCCTACGAGCAGTACTTC.

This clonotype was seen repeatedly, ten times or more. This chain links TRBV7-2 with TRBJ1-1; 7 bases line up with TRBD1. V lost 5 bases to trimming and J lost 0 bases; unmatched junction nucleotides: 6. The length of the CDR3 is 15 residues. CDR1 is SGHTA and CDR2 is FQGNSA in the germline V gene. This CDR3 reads CASSPGTDMNTEAFF. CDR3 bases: TGTGCCAGCAGCCCAGGGACAGACATGAACACTGAAGCTTTCTTT.

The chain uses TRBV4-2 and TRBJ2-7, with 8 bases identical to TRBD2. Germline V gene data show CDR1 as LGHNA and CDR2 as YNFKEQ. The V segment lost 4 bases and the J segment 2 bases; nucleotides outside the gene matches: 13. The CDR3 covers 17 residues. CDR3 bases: TGTGCCAGCAGCCGCCGGGTTTTGCGGGAGGTAGCCTACGAGCAGTACTTC. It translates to CASSRRVLREVAYEQYF.

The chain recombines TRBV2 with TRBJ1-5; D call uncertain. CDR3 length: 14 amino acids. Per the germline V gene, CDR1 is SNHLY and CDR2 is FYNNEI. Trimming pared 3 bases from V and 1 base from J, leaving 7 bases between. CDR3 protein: CASSEGQSNQPQHF. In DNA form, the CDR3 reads TGTGCCAGCAGTGAGGGCCAGAGCAATCAGCCCCAGCATTTT.

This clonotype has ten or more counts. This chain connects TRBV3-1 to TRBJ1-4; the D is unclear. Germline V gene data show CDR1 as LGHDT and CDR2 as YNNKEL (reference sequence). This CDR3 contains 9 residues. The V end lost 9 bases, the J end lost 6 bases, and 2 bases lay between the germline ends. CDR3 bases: TGTGCCAGACATGAAAAACTGTTTTTT. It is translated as CARHEKLFF.

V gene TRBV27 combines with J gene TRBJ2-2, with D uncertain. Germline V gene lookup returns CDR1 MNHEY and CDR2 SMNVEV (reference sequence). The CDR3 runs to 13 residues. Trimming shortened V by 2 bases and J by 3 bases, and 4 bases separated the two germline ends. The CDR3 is CASSLKYTGELFF. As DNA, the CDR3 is TGTGCCAGCAGTTTAAAATACACCGGGGAGCTGTTTTTT.

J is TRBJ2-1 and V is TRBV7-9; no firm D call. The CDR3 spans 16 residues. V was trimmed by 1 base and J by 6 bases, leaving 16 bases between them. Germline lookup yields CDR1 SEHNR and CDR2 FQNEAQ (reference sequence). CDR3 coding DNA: TGTGCCAGCAGCTTAGTGAGCTCGGCGGATGGCAATGAGCAGTTCTTC. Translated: CASSLVSSADGNEQFF.

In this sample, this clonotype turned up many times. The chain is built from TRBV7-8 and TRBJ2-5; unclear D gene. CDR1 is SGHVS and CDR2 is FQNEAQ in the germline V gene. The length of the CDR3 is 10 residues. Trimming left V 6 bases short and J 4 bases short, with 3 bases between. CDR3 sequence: CASRRETQYF. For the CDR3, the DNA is TGTGCCAGCAGGCGAGAGACCCAGTACTTC.

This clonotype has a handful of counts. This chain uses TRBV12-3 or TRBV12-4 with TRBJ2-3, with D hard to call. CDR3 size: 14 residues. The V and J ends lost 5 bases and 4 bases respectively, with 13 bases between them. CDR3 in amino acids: CASSPPPVPDTQYF. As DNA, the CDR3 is TGTGCCAGCAGTCCCCCACCGGTCCCAGATACGCAGTATTTT.

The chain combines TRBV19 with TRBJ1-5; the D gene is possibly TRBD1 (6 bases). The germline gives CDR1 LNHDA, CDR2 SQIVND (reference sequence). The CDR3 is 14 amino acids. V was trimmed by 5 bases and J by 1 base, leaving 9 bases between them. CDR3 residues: CASSVDRSNQPQHF. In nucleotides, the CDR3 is TGTGCCAGTAGTGTCGACAGGAGCAATCAGCCCCAGCATTTT.

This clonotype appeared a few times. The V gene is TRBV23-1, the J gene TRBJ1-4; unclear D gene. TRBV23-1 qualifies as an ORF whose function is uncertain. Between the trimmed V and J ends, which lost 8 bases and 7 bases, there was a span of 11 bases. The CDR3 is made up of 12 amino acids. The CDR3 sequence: CASPQGCEKLFF. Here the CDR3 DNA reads TGCGCCAGCCCCCAAGGGTGTGAAAAACTGTTTTTT.

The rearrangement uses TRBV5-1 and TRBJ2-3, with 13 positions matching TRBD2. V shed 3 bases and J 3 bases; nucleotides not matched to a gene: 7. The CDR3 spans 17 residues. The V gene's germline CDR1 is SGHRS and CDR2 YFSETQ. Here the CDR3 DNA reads TGCGCCAGCAGCTCCCGGACTAGCGGGAGTAATACAGATACGCAGTATTTT. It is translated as CASSSRTSGSNTDTQYF.